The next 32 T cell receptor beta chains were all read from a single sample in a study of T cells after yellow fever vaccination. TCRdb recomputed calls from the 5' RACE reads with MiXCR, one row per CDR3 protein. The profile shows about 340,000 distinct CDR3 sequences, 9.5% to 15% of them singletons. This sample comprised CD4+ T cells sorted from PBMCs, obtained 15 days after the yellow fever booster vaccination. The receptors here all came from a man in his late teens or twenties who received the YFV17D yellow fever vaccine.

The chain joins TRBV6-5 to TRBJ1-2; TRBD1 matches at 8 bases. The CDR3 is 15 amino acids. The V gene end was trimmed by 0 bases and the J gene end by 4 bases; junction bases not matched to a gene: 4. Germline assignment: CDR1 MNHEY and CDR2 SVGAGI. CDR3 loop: CASSYSLGTGYGYTF. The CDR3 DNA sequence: TGTGCCAGCAGTTACTCACTTGGGACAGGCTATGGCTACACCTTC.

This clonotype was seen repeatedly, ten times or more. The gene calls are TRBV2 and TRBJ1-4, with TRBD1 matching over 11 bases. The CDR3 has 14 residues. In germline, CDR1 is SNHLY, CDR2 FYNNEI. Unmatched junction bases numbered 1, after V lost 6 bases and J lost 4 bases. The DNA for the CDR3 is TGTGCCAGCAGGGGGACAGGGGGTAATGAAAAACTGTTTTTT. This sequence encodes CASRGTGGNEKLFF.

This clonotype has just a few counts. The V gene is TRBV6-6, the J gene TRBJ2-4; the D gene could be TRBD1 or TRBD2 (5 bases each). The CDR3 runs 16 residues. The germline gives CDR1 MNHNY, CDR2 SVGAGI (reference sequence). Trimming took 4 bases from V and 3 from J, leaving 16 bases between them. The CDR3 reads CASSSGRLRGKNIQYF. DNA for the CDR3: TGTGCCAGCAGTTCGGGACGACTCAGAGGCAAAAACATTCAGTACTTC.

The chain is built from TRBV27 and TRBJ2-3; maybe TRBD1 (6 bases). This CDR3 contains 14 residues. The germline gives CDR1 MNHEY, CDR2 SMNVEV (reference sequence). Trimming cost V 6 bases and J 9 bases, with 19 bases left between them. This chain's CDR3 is CASSPMRGMWTQYF. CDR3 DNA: TGTGCCAGCAGCCCCATGAGGGGGATGTGGACGCAGTATTTT.

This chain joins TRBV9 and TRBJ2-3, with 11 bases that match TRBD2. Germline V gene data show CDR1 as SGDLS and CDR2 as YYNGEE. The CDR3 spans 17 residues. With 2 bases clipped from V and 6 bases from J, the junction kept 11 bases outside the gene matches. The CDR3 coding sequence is TGTGCCAGCAGCGTTACTAGCGGGGGTGCTCTAGGGGATACGCAGTATTTT. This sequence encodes CASSVTSGGALGDTQYF.

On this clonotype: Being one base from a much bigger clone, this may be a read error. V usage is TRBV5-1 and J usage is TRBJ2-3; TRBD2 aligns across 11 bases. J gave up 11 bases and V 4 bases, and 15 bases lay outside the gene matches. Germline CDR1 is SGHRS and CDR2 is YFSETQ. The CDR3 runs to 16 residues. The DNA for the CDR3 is TGCGCCAGCAGCGAGACACTGACTAGCGGGGAGCATAAGCAGTATTTT. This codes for CASSETLTSGEHKQYF.

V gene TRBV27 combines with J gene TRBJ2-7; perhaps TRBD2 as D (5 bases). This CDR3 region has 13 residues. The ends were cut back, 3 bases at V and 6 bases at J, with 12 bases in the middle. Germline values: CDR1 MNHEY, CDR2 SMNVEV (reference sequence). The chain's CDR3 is CASSLPEVSEQYF. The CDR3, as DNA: TGTGCCAGCAGTTTGCCGGAGGTATCCGAGCAGTACTTC.

Here the CDR3 reads CASSSRQGSLGANVLTF. CDR3 DNA: TGTGCCAGCAGTTCTAGACAGGGGAGCTTAGGGGCCAACGTCCTGACTTTC. V gene TRBV12-3 or TRBV12-4 combines with J gene TRBJ2-6, with 8 bases matching TRBD1. The V and J ends lost 4 bases and 4 bases, in that order; junction bases with no gene match: 9. The CDR3 totals 17 residues.

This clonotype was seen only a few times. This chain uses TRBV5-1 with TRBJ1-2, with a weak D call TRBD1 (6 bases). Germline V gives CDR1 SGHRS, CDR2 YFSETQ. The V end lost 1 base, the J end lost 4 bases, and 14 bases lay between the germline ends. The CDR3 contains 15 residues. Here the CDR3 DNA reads TGCGCCAGCAGCTTGCAGCTGGGGGGCAGCTATGGCTACACCTTC. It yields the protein CASSLQLGGSYGYTF. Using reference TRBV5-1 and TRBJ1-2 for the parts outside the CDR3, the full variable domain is KAGVTQTPRYLIKTRGQQVTLSCSPISGHRSVSWYQQTPGQGLQFLFEYFSETQRNKGNFPGRFSGRQFSNSRSEMNVSTLELGDSALYLCASSLQLGGSYGYTFGSGTRLTVV.

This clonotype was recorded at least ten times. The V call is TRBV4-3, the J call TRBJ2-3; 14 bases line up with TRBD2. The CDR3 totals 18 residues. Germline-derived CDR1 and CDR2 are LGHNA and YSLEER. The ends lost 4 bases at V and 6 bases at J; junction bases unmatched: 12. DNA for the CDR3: TGCGCCAGCAGCCGCCGACTAGCGGGGGGGACCCACCAGGATACGCAGTATTTT. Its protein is CASSRRLAGGTHQDTQYF.

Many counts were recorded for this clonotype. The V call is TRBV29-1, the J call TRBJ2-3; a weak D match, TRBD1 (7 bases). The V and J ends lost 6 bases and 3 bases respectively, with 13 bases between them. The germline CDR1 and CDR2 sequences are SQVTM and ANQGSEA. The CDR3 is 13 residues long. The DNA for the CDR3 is TGCAGCGTCGAGGCAGGGGGGACAGATACGCAGTATTTT. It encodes CSVEAGGTDTQYF.

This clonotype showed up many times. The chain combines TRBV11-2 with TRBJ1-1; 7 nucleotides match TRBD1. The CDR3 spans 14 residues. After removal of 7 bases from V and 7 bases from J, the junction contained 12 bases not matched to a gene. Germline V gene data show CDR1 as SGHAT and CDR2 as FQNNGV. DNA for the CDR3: TGTGCCAGCACCCCCGTTGGGGGGACAGTTGAAGCTTTCTTT. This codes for CASTPVGGTVEAFF.

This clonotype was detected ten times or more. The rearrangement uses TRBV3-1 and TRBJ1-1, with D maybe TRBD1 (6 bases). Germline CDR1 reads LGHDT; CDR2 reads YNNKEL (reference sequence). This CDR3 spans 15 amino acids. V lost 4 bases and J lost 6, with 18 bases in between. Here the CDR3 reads CASSLAGLGAAEAFF. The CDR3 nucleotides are TGTGCCAGCAGCCTCGCGGGTTTGGGGGCCGCTGAAGCTTTCTTT.

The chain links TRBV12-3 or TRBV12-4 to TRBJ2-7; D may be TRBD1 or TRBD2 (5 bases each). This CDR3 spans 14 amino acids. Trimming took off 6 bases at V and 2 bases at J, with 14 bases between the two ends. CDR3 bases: TGTGCCAGCAGCGAAACTCAGGGACCCTACGAGCAGTACTTC. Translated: CASSETQGPYEQYF.

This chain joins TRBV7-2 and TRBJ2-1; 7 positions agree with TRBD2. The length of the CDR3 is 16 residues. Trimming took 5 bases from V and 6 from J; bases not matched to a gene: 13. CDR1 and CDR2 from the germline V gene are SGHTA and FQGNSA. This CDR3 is CASSPPAGLPPNEQFF. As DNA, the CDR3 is TGTGCCAGCAGCCCCCCAGCGGGATTACCTCCCAATGAGCAGTTCTTC.

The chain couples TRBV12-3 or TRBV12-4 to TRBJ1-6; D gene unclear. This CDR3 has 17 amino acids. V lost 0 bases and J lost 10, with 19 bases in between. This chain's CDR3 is CASSLAFEKTYGSPLHF. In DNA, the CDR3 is TGTGCCAGCAGTTTAGCGTTTGAGAAGACATATGGCTCACCCCTCCACTTT.

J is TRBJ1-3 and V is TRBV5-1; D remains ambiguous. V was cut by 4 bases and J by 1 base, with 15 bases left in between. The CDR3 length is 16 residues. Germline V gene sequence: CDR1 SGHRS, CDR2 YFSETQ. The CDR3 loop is CASSPFHGNSGNTIYF. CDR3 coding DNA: TGCGCCAGCAGCCCTTTCCACGGAAATTCTGGAAACACCATATATTTT.

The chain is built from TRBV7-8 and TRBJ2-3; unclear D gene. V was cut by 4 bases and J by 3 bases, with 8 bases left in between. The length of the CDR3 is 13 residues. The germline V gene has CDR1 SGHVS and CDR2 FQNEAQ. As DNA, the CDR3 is TGTGCCAGCAGCTCCGATAGGACAGATACGCAGTATTTT. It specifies CASSSDRTDTQYF.

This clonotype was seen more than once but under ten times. In nucleotides, the CDR3 is TGTGCCAGCAGCACCCTGACTAGTGGGGGAGAGACCCAGTACTTC. Encoded protein: CASSTLTSGGETQYF. The gene calls are TRBV4-2 and TRBJ2-5, with D possibly TRBD2 on 6 matching bases. V was cut by 5 bases and J by 4 bases, with 17 bases left in between. The CDR3 has 15 amino acids. Germline CDR1 is LGHNA and CDR2 is YNFKEQ.

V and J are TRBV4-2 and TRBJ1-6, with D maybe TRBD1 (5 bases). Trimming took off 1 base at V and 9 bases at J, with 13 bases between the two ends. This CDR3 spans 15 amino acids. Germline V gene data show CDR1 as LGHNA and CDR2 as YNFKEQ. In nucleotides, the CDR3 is TGTGCCAGCAGCCAAGGGGAGGGGCGGGCTTCACCCCTCCACTTT. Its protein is CASSQGEGRASPLHF.

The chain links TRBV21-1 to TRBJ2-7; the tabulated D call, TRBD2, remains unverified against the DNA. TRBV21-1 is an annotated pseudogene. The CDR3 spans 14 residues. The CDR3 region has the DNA TGTGCCAGCAGCAACCCCACCGGACCCGCCGAGCAGTACGTC. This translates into CASSNPTGPAEQYV.

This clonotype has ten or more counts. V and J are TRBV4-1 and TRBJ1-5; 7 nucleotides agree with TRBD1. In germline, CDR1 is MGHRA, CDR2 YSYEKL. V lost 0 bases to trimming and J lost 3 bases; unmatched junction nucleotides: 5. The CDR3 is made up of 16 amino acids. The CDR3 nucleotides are TGCGCCAGCAGCCAAGACCCCCAGGGGGTCAATCAGCCCCAGCATTTT. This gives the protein CASSQDPQGVNQPQHF.

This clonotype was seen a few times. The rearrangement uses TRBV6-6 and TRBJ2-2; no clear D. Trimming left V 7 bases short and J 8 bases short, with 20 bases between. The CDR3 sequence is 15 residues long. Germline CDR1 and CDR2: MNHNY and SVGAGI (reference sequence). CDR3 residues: CASIPGGVPAGELFF. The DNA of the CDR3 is TGTGCCAGCATCCCTGGTGGGGTCCCGGCGGGGGAGCTGTTTTTT.

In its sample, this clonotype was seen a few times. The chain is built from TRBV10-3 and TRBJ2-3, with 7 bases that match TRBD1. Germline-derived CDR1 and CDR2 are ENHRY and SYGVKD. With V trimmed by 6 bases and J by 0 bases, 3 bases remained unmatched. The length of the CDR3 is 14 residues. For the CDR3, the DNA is TGTGCCATCAGAGAACAGGGGAGCACAGATACGCAGTATTTT. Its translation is CAIREQGSTDTQYF.

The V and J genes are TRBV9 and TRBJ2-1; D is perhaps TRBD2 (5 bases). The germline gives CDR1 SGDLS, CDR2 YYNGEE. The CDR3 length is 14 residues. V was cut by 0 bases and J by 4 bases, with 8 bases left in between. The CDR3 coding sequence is TGTGCCAGCAGCGTAGCGGGGTTTTACAATGAGCAGTTCTTC. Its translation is CASSVAGFYNEQFF.

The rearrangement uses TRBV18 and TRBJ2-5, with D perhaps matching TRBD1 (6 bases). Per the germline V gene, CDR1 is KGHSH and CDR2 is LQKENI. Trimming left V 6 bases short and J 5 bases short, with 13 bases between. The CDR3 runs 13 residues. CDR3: CASSSQGMETQYF. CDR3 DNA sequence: TGTGCCAGCTCTTCACAGGGTATGGAGACCCAGTACTTC. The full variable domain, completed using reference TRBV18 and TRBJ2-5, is NAGVMQNPRHLVRRRGQEARLRCSPMKGHSHVYWYRQLPEEGLKFMVYLQKENIIDESGMPKERFSAEFPKEGPSILRIQQVVRGDSAAYFCASSSQGMETQYFGPGTRLLVL.

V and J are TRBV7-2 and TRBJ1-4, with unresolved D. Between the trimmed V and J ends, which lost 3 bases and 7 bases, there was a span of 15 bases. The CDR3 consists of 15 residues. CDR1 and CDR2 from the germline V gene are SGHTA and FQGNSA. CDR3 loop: CASSLDSAFGEKLFF. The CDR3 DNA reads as TGTGCCAGCAGCTTGGATTCTGCGTTCGGTGAAAAACTGTTTTTT.

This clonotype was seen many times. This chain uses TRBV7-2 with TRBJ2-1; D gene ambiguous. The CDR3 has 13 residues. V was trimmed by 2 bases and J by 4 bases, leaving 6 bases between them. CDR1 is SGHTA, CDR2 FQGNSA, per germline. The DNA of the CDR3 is TGTGCCAGCAGCTTAACTGCTTACAATGAGCAGTTCTTC. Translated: CASSLTAYNEQFF.

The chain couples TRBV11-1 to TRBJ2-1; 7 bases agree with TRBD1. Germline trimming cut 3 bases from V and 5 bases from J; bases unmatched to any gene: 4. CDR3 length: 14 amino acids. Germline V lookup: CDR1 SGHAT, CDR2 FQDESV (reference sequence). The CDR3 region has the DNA TGTGCCAGCAGCTTGTCGACAGGGCACAATGAGCAGTTCTTC. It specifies CASSLSTGHNEQFF. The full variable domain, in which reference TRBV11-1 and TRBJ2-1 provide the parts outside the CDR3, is EAEVAQSPRYKITEKSQAVAFWCDPISGHATLYWYRQILGQGPELLVQFQDESVVDDSQLPKDRFSAERLKGVDSTLKIQPAELGDSAMYLCASSLSTGHNEQFFGPGTRLTVL.

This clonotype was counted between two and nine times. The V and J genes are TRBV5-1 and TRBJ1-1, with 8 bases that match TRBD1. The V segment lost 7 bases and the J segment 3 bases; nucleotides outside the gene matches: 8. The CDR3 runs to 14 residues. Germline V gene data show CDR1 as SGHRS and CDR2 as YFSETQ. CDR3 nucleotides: TGCGCCAGCGCCTATACAGGGGGGGACACTGAAGCTTTCTTT. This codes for CASAYTGGDTEAFF. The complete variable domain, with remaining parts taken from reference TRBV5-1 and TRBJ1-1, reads KAGVTQTPRYLIKTRGQQVTLSCSPISGHRSVSWYQQTPGQGLQFLFEYFSETQRNKGNFPGRFSGRQFSNSRSEMNVSTLELGDSALYLCASAYTGGDTEAFFGQGTRLTVV.

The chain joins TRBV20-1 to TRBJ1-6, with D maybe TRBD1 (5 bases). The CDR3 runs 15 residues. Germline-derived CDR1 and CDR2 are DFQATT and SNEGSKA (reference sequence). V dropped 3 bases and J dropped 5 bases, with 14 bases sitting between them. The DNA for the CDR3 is TGCAGTGCTAGGTGGGGGGGAAAAAATAATTCACCCCTCCACTTT. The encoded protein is CSARWGGKNNSPLHF.

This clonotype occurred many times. The CDR3 DNA reads TGTGCCAGCAGCATACGGACAGGGTTCAACTACGAGCAGTACTTC. Translation: CASSIRTGFNYEQYF. The chain uses TRBV7-2 and TRBJ2-7, with TRBD1 identical over 8 bases. J lost 3 bases, V lost 5 bases, and 9 bases had no gene match. The CDR3 loop spans 15 amino acids. CDR1 and CDR2 from the germline V gene are SGHTA and FQGNSA.